The sequence of this T cell receptor beta chain was determined in a study of PD-1 blockade in classical Hodgkin lymphoma. Comments on this clone: Antigen: not known.

Study conclusions and caveats: In newly diagnosed patients, baseline TCR diversity was reportedly below that of healthy donors.

Profiling relied on immunoSEQ multiplex PCR, and the TCRdb table lists in-frame clones only, not all of them. There are some 35,000 clones in the sample; around 89% occur only once, and about 0.22% lies in the top ten. This sample's time point: newly diagnosed, previously untreated cHL patient sample. Isolation of CD4+ T cells from thawed PBMCs was performed by magnetic negative selection. Trimming removed 4 bases from V and 7 bases from J, with 18 bases in between. The CDR3 length is 15 residues. Germline values: CDR1 SGDLS, CDR2 YYNGEE. The sequence was obtained from a human donor with classical Hodgkin lymphoma. V and J are TRBV9 and TRBJ2-1; a weak D match, TRBD2 (7 bases). Sequenced: CD4+ T cells from blood. The CDR3 DNA reads as TGTGCCAGCAGCTCAATCTTTCGGGGGGCGAATGAGCAGTTCTTC. It translates to CASSSIFRGANEQFF.